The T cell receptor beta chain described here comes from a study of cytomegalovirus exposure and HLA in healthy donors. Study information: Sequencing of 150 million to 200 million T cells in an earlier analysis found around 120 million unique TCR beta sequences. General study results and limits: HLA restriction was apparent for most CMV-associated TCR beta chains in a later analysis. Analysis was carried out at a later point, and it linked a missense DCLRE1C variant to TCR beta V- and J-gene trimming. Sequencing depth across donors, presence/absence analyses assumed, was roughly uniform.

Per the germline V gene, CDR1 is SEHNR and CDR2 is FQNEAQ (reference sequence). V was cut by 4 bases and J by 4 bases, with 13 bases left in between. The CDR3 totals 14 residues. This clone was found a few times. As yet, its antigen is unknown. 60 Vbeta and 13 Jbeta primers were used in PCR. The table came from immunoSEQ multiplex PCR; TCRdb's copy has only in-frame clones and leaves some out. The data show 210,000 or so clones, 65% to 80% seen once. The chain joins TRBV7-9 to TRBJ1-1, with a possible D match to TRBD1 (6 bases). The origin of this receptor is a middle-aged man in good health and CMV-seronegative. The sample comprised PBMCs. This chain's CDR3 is CASSYAGEGTEAFF. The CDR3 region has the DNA TGTGCCAGCAGCTACGCAGGGGAGGGCACTGAAGCTTTCTTT.